This T cell receptor (beta chain) was retrieved from a study of CD4+ T cells in melanoma. The study, taken as a whole, reports: A reported correlation linked neoantigen-specific CD4+ T cells to CD8+, macrophage and B cell function. Reportedly, melanoma neoantigen-specific CD4+ T cells showed varied differentiation states.

In germline, CDR1 is SNHLY, CDR2 FYNNEI. The V end was cut by 1 base, the J end by 0 bases, with 7 bases between. The CDR3 length is 15 residues. Worth noting for this clone: The antigen remains unidentified.

The method was immunoSEQ multiplex PCR; TCRdb's version includes in-frame clones alone and lacks a portion of them. The sample gives about 120,000 clones, around 93% of which show up once; around 3% is in the top ten. This TCR derives from a human donor with melanoma. Specimen: peripheral blood. The chain carries TRBV2 and TRBJ1-3; perhaps TRBD1 as D (5 bases). CDR3 nucleotide sequence: TGTGCCAGCAGTGAAGTTAGGGGCTCTGGAAACACCATATATTTT. This gives the protein CASSEVRGSGNTIYF.